This T cell receptor (beta chain) was identified in a study of cytomegalovirus exposure and HLA in healthy donors. Study-wide results and caveats: Most TCR sequences were uncommon, yet certain public TCRs appeared in many donors. Later genetic work tied a missense DCLRE1C variant to beta-chain V and J trimming. Listed as cytomegalovirus-associated were 150 to 200 TCR beta chains.

Per germline, CDR1 MRHNA and CDR2 SNTAGT. Unmatched junction bases numbered 6, after V lost 7 bases and J lost 4 bases. The CDR3 runs to 14 residues. Comments on this clone: The antigen is unknown.

Both 60 Vbeta primers and 13 Jbeta primers went into the PCR. Measured with immunoSEQ multiplex PCR; TCRdb has only the in-frame clones, and not every one. Of 200,000 to 250,000 clones listed, about 80% are singletons. This chain links TRBV6-4 with TRBJ1-4; 7 bases map to TRBD1. The sequence came from a man aged 18 to 29 in good health and CMV-seronegative. Sequencing was carried out using PBMCs. CDR3 in amino acids: CASIPTGYNEKLFF. CDR3 DNA sequence: TGTGCCAGCATCCCGACAGGGTATAATGAAAAACTGTTTTTT.